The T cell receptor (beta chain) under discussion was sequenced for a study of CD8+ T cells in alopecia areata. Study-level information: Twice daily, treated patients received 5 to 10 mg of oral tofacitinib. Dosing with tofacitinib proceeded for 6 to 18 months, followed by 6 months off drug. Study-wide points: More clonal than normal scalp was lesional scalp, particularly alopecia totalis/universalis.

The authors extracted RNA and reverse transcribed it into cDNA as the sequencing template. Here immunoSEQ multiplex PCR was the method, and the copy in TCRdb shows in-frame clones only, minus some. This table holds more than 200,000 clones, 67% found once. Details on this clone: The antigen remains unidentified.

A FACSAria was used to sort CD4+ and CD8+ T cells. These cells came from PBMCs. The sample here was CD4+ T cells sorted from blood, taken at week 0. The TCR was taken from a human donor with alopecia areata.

CDR3 sequence: CASSLPGVYEQYF. CDR3 coding DNA: TGTGCCAGCAGCTTGCCGGGGGTCTACGAGCAGTACTTC. The genes are TRBV5-6 and TRBJ2-7; maybe TRBD2 (6 bases). Germline CDR1 SGHDT, CDR2 YYEEEE. The CDR3 extends over 13 amino acids. With 1 base removed from V and 3 bases from J, the gap between germline ends came to 8 bases.